The rows below give T cell receptor beta chains drawn from one sample of a study of blood T cell repertoires in COVID-19. This table comes from immunoSEQ multiplex PCR, and its TCRdb copy is limited to in-frame clones, with some not included. Among more than 25,000 clones, less than 90% were seen once, and the ten largest hold 9% to 10%. The specimen sequenced was peripheral blood. Receptor source: a man at least 80 years old with active COVID-19. The CDR3 runs from the conserved cysteine through the conserved F or W. Only part of the rows carry a size: once, few, many, or a class if the clone is expanded.

clone size	V gene	J gene	CDR3 protein
-	TRBV18	TRBJ1-2	CASSPPAGGGYGYTF
-	TRBV6-5	TRBJ2-3	CASKGVGGRTDTQYF
-	TRBV9	TRBJ1-6	CASSVASSGGLGDSPLHF
-	TRBV29-1	TRBJ2-2	CSAGTGSTGELFF
few	TRBV4-1	TRBJ1-4	CASSQGQGQGDEKLFF
-	TRBV6-5	TRBJ1-2	CATARDRLYGYTF
-	TRBV2	TRBJ2-1	CASRAQGLIGGGEQFF
-	TRBV3-1/TRBV3-2	TRBJ2-3	CASSQADSTQYF
-	TRBV29-1	TRBJ2-5	CSVGTRREETQYF
-	TRBV2	TRBJ1-1	CASRGALNTEAFF
-	TRBV5-1	TRBJ2-1	CASSPGWGHTYNEQFF
-	TRBV6-5	TRBJ2-1	CASRSTYNEQFF
-	TRBV10-3	TRBJ1-6	CAIRPGQRNSPLHF
-	TRBV5-4	TRBJ2-7	CASSSSGGTYEQYF
-	TRBV2	TRBJ2-5	CASSEAPRSPQYF
-	TRBV5-1	TRBJ2-7	CASSLARSSYEQYF
-	TRBV20-1	TRBJ2-1	CSASGTGSYNEQFF
-	TRBV5-1	TRBJ2-7	CASSSGQNYEQYF
-	TRBV7-8	TRBJ2-3	CASSGLAGTDTQYF
-	TRBV20-1	TRBJ2-4	CSAGGTGGRNIQYF
-	TRBV7-9	TRBJ2-3	CASSLKASSTDTQYF
once	TRBV27	TRBJ1-4	CASSLDAGGFEKLFF
-	TRBV5-1	TRBJ1-1	CASSLTAPRSTEAFF
once	TRBV6-6	TRBJ1-4	CASSDRVKLFF
-	TRBV5-1	TRBJ2-1	CASSLEPGYEQFF
-	TRBV5-1	TRBJ2-4	CASSLKGDKNIQYF
-	TRBV5-4	TRBJ1-2	CASSPTGGNGYTF
-	TRBV18	TRBJ2-1	CASSPQKGRNEQFF
-	TRBV6-5	TRBJ2-7	CASSLGSAGGFEQYF
-	TRBV3-1/TRBV3-2	TRBJ2-7	CASSPRLLAGTYEQYF
-	TRBV7-5	TRBJ1-5	CARSPDSLLNQPQHF
few	TRBV4-2	TRBJ2-7	CASSQDFKGTTYEQYF
-	TRBV5-1	TRBJ2-3	CASSPNGGSTDTQYF
-	TRBV6-5	TRBJ2-5	CASSKRGEETQYF
few	TRBV30	TRBJ1-5	CAWSVVGRQPQHF
few	TRBV2	TRBJ1-6	CASSPGGNSPLHF
-	TRBV12-3/TRBV12-4	TRBJ1-5	CASSLQAHQPQHF
-	TRBV5-1	TRBJ2-1	CASSAGQSYNEQFF
-	TRBV7-9	TRBJ1-4	CASSLRNEKLFF
-	TRBV5-4	TRBJ2-5	CASSLVGAGGKETQYF
few	TRBV5-1	TRBJ2-7	CASGKQGYEQYF
-	TRBV11-2	TRBJ2-5	CASCLFFGEGGLQETQYF
-	TRBV6-5	TRBJ1-3	CASTAGGGNTIYF
-	TRBV7-9	TRBJ1-2	CASRGGGYGYTF
-	TRBV6-5	TRBJ2-2	CASSLGQGAGELFF
-	TRBV6-5	TRBJ1-1	CASSYSIGRNTEAFF
-	TRBV3-1/TRBV3-2	TRBJ2-7	CASSQVRGRDEQYF
-	TRBV13	TRBJ2-2	CASSSTTSGPTRHTGELFF
-	TRBV9	TRBJ1-3	CASSVDRGAGNTIYF
-	TRBV5-1	TRBJ1-6	CASSQTGGTGNSPLHF
once	TRBV29-1	TRBJ2-7	CSAARPTSGTYEQYF
-	TRBV5-1	TRBJ1-1	CASSLSQGVFTEAFF
once	TRBV12-5	TRBJ2-3	CASGSSSLNTDTQYF
-	TRBV6-5	TRBJ2-2	CASSYSPSSNTGELFF